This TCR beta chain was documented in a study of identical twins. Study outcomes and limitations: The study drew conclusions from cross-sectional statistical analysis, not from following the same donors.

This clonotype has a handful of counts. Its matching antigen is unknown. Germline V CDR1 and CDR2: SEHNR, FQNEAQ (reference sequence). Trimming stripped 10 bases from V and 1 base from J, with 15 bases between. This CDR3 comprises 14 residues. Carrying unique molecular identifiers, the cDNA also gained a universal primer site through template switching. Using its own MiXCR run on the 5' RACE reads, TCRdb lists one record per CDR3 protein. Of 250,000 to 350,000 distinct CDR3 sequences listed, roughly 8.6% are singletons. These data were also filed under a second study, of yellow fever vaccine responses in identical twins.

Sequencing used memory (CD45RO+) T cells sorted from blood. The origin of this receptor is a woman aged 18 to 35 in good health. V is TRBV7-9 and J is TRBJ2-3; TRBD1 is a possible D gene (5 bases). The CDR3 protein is CATPGFLRTDTQYF. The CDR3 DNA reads TGTGCCACCCCAGGGTTCCTTCGCACAGATACGCAGTATTTT.